This T cell receptor (beta chain) was documented in a study of control samples from healthy donors and cancer patients. Trimming took 1 base from V and 2 from J, leaving 3 bases between them. The CDR3 runs to 13 residues. Data came from immunoSEQ multiplex PCR; TCRdb stores just in-frame clones and leaves some out. The table has some 120,000 clones, more than 75% seen once. This clone has just a few counts. The chain joins TRBV12-3 or TRBV12-4 to TRBJ2-1; no definite D call. Sequenced sample: blood. This TCR was recovered from a woman aged 70 to 79 in good health. Here the CDR3 reads CASSLGAYNEQFF. The CDR3 nucleotides read TGTGCCAGCAGTTTAGGAGCCTACAATGAGCAGTTCTTC.